The sequence of this T cell receptor (beta chain) was determined in a study of blood T cell repertoires in COVID-19. Measured with immunoSEQ multiplex PCR; TCRdb has only the in-frame clones, and not every one. The sample carries around 320,000 clones, 88% recorded once. Trimming cost V 3 bases and J 0 bases; bases outside gene matches: 3. The CDR3 extends over 16 amino acids. Germline V lookup: CDR1 SGHTA, CDR2 FQGTGA. Sequenced sample: peripheral blood. The clonotype comes from a woman aged 25 to 39 who had recovered from COVID-19. The rearrangement joins TRBV7-3 to TRBJ2-2; 8 bases agree with TRBD2. CDR3 sequence reads: CASSLAGGSNTGELFF. The CDR3, as DNA: TGTGCCAGCAGCTTGGCGGGGGGCTCGAACACCGGGGAGCTGTTTTTT.